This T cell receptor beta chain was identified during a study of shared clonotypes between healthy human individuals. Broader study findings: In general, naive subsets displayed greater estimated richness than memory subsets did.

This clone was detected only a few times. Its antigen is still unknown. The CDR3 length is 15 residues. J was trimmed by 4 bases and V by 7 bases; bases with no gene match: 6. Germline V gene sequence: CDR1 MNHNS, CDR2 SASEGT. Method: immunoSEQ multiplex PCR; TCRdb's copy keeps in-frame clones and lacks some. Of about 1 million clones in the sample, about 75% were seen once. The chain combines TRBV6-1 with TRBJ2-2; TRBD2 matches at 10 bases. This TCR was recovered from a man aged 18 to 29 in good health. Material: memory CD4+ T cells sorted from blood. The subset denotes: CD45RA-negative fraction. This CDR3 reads CASNPSGRITGELFF. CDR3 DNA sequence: TGTGCCAGCAATCCTAGCGGGAGAATCACCGGGGAGCTGTTTTTT.